This note documents a single T cell receptor (beta chain) sequence. During its preparation, the TCRbeta library received unique molecular identifiers. MiXCR, applied by TCRdb to the PCR reads, yields one record per CDR3 protein. The table includes approximately 590,000 distinct CDR3 sequences, roughly a tenth detected once. The data derive from a study of T-cell reconstitution after alpha-beta-depleted transplantation in children. CDR3 size: 14 residues. V shed 0 bases and J 6 bases; nucleotides not matched to a gene: 4. Germline V gene lookup returns CDR1 DFQATT and CDR2 SNEGSKA (reference sequence).

V usage is TRBV20-1 and J usage is TRBJ1-4; 7 bases agree with TRBD1. The input for sequencing was PBMCs from the stem cell graft donor, taken from the stem cell graft. The origin of this receptor is a human donor who donated a stem cell graft to a child with acute myeloid leukemia. CDR3 sequence (DNA): TGCAGTGCTAGAGATCCCAGGGGGGATGAAAAACTGTTTTTT. It translates to CSARDPRGDEKLFF.